This record looks at one T cell receptor (beta chain) sequence and its context. Its antigen is not known. In germline, CDR1 is SGHDT, CDR2 YYEEEE. This CDR3 is 16 amino acids long. V dropped 0 bases and J dropped 0 bases, with 9 bases sitting between them. The sample belongs to a study of T cell responses to AZD1222 COVID-19 vaccine. Sequenced by immunoSEQ multiplex PCR; TCRdb stores in-frame clones only, minus some. The table records 95,000 to 150,000 clones, around 93% of them present only once. Study findings and constraints: Targets within unmutated variant regions were reportedly found for nearly half of spike-specific TCRs. Females made up more of the donors, who were largely white British, and clonal diversity may have come out too low. CD4 TCRs covered the whole spike, strongest at regions 160-218 and 743-854.

This clonotype was sampled from an adult in good health. This rearrangement joins TRBV5-6 to TRBJ2-2; D ambiguous. Sequenced material: peripheral blood, taken on day 0 of AZD1222 vaccination. CDR3 coding DNA: TGTGCCAGCAGCTTGGTAGGCAATACGAACACCGGGGAGCTGTTTTTT. Translating it yields CASSLVGNTNTGELFF. The full variable domain, with the rest looked up from reference TRBV5-6 and TRBJ2-2, is DAGVTQSPTHLIKTRGQQVTLRCSPKSGHDTVSWYQQALGQGPQFIFQYYEEEERQRGNFPDRFSGHQFPNYSSELNVNALLLGDSALYLCASSLVGNTNTGELFFGEGSRLTVL.